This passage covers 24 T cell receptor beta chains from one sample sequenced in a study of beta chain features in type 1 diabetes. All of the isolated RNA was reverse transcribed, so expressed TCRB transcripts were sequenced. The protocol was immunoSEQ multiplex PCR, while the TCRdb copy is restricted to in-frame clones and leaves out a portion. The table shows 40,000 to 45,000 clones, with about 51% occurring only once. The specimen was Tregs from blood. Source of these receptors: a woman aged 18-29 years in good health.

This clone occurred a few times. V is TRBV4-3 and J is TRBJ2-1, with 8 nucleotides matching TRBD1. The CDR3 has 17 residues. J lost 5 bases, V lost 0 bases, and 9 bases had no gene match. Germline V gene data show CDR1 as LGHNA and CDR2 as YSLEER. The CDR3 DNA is TGCGCCAGCAGCCAAGACCCTCCGGACAGGGCCAACAATGAGCAGTTCTTC. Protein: CASSQDPPDRANNEQFF.

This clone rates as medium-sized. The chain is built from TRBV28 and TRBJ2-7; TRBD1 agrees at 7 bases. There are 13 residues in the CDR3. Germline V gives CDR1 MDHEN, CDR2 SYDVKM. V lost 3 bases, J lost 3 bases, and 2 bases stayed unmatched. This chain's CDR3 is CASSLTGIYEQYF. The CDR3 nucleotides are TGTGCCAGCAGTTTGACAGGGATCTACGAGCAGTACTTC.

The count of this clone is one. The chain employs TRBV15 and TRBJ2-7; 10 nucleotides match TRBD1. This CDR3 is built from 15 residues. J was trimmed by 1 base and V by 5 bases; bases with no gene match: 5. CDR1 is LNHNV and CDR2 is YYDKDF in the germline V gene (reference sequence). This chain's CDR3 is CATSGRDRGSYEQYF. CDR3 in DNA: TGTGCCACCAGCGGCCGGGACAGGGGTTCCTACGAGCAGTACTTC.

The CDR3 reads CASSSSKGAGANVLTF. CDR3 nucleotide sequence: TGTGCCAGCAGCTCGAGTAAGGGGGCTGGGGCCAACGTCCTGACTTTC. This chain links TRBV5-4 with TRBJ2-6, with D possibly matching TRBD1 (6 bases). Germline V gene lookup returns CDR1 SGHNT and CDR2 YYREEE (reference sequence). V lost 3 bases, J lost 2 bases, and 12 bases lay in between. The CDR3 has 16 residues. The whole variable domain, remainder taken from reference TRBV5-4 and TRBJ2-6, is ETGVTQSPTHLIKTRGQQVTLRCSSQSGHNTVSWYQQALGQGPQFIFQYYREEENGRGNFPPRFSGLQFPNYSSELNVNALELDDSALYLCASSSSKGAGANVLTFGAGSRLTVL.

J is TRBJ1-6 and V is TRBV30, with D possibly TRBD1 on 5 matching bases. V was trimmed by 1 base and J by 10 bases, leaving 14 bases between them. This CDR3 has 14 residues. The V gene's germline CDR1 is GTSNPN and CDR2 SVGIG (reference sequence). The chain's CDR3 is CAWSARQGISPLHF. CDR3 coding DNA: TGTGCCTGGAGTGCTCGGCAGGGAATCTCACCCCTCCACTTT.

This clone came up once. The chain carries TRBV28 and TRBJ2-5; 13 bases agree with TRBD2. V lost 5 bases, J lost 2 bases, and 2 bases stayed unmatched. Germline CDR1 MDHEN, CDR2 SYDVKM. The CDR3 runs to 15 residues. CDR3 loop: CASSPGLAGQETQYF. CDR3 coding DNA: TGTGCCAGCAGTCCGGGACTAGCGGGACAAGAGACCCAGTACTTC.

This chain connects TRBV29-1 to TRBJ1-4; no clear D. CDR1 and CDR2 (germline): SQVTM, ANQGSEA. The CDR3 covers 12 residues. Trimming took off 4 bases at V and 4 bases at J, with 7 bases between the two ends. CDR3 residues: CSVAGYNEKLFF. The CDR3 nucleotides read TGCAGCGTTGCAGGCTATAATGAAAAACTGTTTTTT.

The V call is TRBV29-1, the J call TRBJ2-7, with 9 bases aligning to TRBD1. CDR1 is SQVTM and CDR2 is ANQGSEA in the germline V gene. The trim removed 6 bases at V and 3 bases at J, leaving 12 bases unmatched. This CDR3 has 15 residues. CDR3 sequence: CSVDRGLPALYEQYF. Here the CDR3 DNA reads TGCAGCGTGGACAGGGGACTACCCGCTCTCTACGAGCAGTACTTC.

CDR3: CASSGLAGDTQYF. In DNA, the CDR3 is TGTGCCAGCAGTGGCCTAGCGGGGGATACGCAGTATTTT. The V gene is TRBV2, the J gene TRBJ2-3, with 9 bases fitting TRBD2. The ends lost 4 bases at V and 6 bases at J; junction bases unmatched: 2. CDR3 length: 13 residues. From germline, CDR1 is SNHLY and CDR2 FYNNEI.

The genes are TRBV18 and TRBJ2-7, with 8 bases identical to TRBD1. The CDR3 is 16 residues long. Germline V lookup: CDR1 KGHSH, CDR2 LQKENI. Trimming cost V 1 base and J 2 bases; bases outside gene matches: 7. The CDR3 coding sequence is TGTGCCAGCTCACCACAGGGACAGGCAATGCCCTACGAGCAGTACTTC. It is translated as CASSPQGQAMPYEQYF.

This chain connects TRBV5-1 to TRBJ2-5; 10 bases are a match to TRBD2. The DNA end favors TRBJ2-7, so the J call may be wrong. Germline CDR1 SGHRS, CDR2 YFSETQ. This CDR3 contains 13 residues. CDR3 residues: CASSSGSPYEQYF. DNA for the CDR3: TGCGCCAGTTCTAGCGGGAGTCCCTACGAGCAGTACTTC.

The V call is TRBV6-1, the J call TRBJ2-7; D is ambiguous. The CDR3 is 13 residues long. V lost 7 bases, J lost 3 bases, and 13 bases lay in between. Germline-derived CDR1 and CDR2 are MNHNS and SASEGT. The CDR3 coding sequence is TGTGCCAGCAAAGTTAACATCTTCTACGAGCAGTACTTC. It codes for CASKVNIFYEQYF.

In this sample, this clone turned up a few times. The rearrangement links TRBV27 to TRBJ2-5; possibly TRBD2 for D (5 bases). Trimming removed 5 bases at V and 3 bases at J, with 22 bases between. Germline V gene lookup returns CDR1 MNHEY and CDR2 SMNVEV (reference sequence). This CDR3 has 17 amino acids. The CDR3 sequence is CASSPTGNTNNKETQYF. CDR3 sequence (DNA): TGTGCCAGCAGTCCTACGGGGAATACTAACAATAAAGAGACCCAGTACTTC.

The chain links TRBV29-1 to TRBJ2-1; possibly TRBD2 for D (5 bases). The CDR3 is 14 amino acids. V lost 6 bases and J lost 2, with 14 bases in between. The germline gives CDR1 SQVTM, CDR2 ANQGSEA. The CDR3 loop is CSVAITGAYNEQFF. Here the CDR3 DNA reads TGCAGCGTCGCCATCACCGGGGCCTACAATGAGCAGTTCTTC.

The CDR3 loop reads CSAVGDRVTGELFF. The CDR3 bases are TGCAGCGCTGTTGGGGACAGGGTAACCGGGGAGCTGTTTTTT. The chain combines TRBV29-1 with TRBJ2-2, with TRBD1 identical over 9 bases. The CDR3 consists of 14 residues. Germline loops: CDR1 SQVTM, CDR2 ANQGSEA. The ends lost 7 bases at V and 5 bases at J; junction bases unmatched: 8.

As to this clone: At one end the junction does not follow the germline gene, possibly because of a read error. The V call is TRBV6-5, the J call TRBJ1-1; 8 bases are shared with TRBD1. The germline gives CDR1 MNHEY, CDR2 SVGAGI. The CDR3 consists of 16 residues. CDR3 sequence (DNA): TGTGCCAGCAGTAACTCGGTACAGGGGGTCGGCACTGAAGCTTTCTTT. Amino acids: CASSNSVQGVGTEAFF.

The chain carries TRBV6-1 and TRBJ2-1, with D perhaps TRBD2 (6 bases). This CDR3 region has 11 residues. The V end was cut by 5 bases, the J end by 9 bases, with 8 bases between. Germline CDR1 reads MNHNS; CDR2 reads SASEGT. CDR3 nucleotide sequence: TGTGCCAGCAGTACTAGCACTGAGCAGTTCTTC. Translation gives CASSTSTEQFF.

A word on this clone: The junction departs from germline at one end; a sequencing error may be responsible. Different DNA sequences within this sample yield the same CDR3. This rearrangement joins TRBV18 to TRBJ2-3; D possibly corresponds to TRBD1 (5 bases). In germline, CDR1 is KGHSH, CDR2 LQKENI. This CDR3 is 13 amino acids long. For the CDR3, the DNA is TGTGCCAGCTCACTTGATCAGGGAAATACGCAATATTTT. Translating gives CASSLDQGNTQYF.

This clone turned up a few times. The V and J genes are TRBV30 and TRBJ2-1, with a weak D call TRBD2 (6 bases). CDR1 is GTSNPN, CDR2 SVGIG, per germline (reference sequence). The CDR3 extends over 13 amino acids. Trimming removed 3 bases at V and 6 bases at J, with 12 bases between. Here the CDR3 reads CAWRGSGANEQFF. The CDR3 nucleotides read TGTGCCTGGAGGGGTAGCGGCGCCAATGAGCAGTTCTTC.

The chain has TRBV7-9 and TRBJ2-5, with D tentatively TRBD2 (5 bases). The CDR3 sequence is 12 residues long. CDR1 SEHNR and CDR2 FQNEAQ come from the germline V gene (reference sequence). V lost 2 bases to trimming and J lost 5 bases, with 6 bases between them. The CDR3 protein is CASSLSGETQYF. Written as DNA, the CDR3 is TGTGCCAGCAGCTTATCGGGGGAGACCCAGTACTTC.

CDR3 bases: TGTGCCAGCCAGAGGGGCGGGAGGGAGGCAGATACGCAGTATTTT. This codes for CASQRGGREADTQYF. The rearrangement uses TRBV6-5 and TRBJ2-3, with 9 bases aligning to TRBD2. CDR1 is MNHEY and CDR2 is SVGAGI in the germline V gene. Losses at the gene ends were 8 bases for V and 4 bases for J; bases not matched to a gene: 10. This CDR3 spans 15 amino acids.

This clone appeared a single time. CDR3: CASSLGTTTFETQYF. Here the CDR3 DNA reads TGTGCCAGCAGCTTAGGCACAACTACGTTCGAGACCCAGTACTTC. The chain has TRBV11-2 and TRBJ2-5; the D is unclear. The V gene's germline CDR1 is SGHAT and CDR2 FQNNGV. The CDR3 contains 15 residues. The ends were cut back, 1 base at V and 5 bases at J, with 14 bases in the middle.

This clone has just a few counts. This CDR3 reads CASREGGSKNIQYF. The DNA for the CDR3 is TGTGCCAGCAGGGAAGGGGGTTCCAAAAACATTCAGTACTTC. The V gene is TRBV28, the J gene TRBJ2-4; D may be TRBD1 (6 bases). The CDR3 consists of 14 residues. Germline V gives CDR1 MDHEN, CDR2 SYDVKM. V dropped 6 bases and J dropped 2 bases, with 11 bases sitting between them.

In nucleotides, the CDR3 is TGTGCCAGCTCGAGGACAGGGGTTGGGAACGAGCAGTACTTC. It is translated as CASSRTGVGNEQYF. This chain joins TRBV18 and TRBJ2-7; 9 nucleotides agree with TRBD1. The CDR3 covers 14 residues. Germline CDR1 KGHSH, CDR2 LQKENI. Trimming cost V 6 bases and J 5 bases; bases outside gene matches: 8.